Following are 19 T cell receptor beta chains from one sample sequenced in a study of shared clonotypes between healthy human individuals. Generated by immunoSEQ multiplex PCR, the TCRdb table keeps only in-frame clones and is missing some. The sample lists fewer than 850,000 clones; around 72% were seen once. Source material: memory CD4+ T cells sorted from blood. Subset defined: CD45RA-negative fraction. The receptors derive from a young woman in good health.

The chain links TRBV7-3 to TRBJ2-2; D call uncertain. Trimming left V 2 bases short and J 5 bases short, with 12 bases between. CDR1 and CDR2 from the germline V gene are SGHTA and FQGTGA. There are 15 residues in the CDR3. For the CDR3, the DNA is TGTGCCAGCAGCTTATCCGGGTTTGGGACCGGGGAGCTGTTTTTT. This sequence encodes CASSLSGFGTGELFF.

This chain joins TRBV7-6 and TRBJ2-5; weak D call: TRBD1 (5 bases). Trimming removed 2 bases from V and 2 bases from J, with 9 bases in between. The CDR3 consists of 14 residues. Per the germline V gene, CDR1 is SGHVS and CDR2 is FNYEAQ. The CDR3: CASSLRYRQETQYF. CDR3 DNA: TGTGCCAGCAGCTTAAGGTACAGGCAAGAGACCCAGTACTTC.

J is TRBJ2-2 and V is TRBV2, with 7 positions matching TRBD1. Germline V CDR1 and CDR2: SNHLY, FYNNEI. The V gene end was trimmed by 7 bases and the J gene end by 5 bases; junction bases not matched to a gene: 7. The CDR3 is made up of 14 amino acids. CDR3 protein: CASIFDRETGELFF. The DNA of the CDR3 is TGTGCCAGCATATTTGACAGGGAGACCGGGGAGCTGTTTTTT.

This clone has just a few counts. The chain couples TRBV7-9 to TRBJ1-1; D call uncertain. Deletions cut 3 bases from V and 1 base from J, with 6 bases between. Germline CDR1 reads SEHNR; CDR2 reads FQNEAQ (reference sequence). This CDR3 is 13 amino acids long. The CDR3: CASSFQENTEAFF. CDR3 coding DNA: TGTGCCAGCAGCTTCCAGGAGAACACTGAAGCTTTCTTT.

The CDR3 loop is CATSGRANEKLFF. For the CDR3, the DNA is TGTGCCACCAGCGGAAGGGCCAATGAAAAACTGTTTTTT. The chain recombines TRBV15 with TRBJ1-4, with D unclear. CDR1 and CDR2 (germline): LNHNV, YYDKDF (reference sequence). The V end lost 5 bases, the J end lost 5 bases, and 9 bases lay between the germline ends. The CDR3 loop spans 13 amino acids.

As for this clone: A much larger clone differs from this one at a single base, so this may be a read error. V and J are TRBV6-6 and TRBJ2-1; 10 bases fit TRBD2. Germline-derived CDR1 and CDR2 are MNHNY and SVGAGI (reference sequence). The CDR3 has 14 amino acids. Written as DNA, the CDR3 is TGTGCCAGCAGAGCCACTAGCGGGGTAAATGGGCAGTTCTTC. It specifies CASRATSGVNGQFF.

The chain recombines TRBV2 with TRBJ2-5; the match to TRBD2 covers 7 bases. There are 12 residues in the CDR3. Germline CDR1 SNHLY, CDR2 FYNNEI. V lost 11 bases, J lost 0 bases, and 3 bases stayed unmatched. The CDR3 nucleotides are TGTGCCGGGGGGACTAACCAAGAGACCCAGTACTTC. Its translation: CAGGTNQETQYF.

The chain links TRBV27 to TRBJ1-4; tentatively, D is TRBD1 (5 bases). There are 14 residues in the CDR3. Trimming cost V 4 bases and J 8 bases, with 14 bases left between them. In germline, CDR1 is MNHEY, CDR2 SMNVEV (reference sequence). The CDR3 DNA reads as TGTGCCAGCAGTTCCCAGGGTGCGGGGGAAAAACTGTTTTTT. This gives the protein CASSSQGAGEKLFF.

This sequence joins TRBV7-9 and TRBJ1-3, with 8 nucleotides matching TRBD1. Losses at the gene ends were 5 bases for V and 4 bases for J; bases not matched to a gene: 4. There are 14 residues in the CDR3. Germline-derived CDR1 and CDR2 are SEHNR and FQNEAQ (reference sequence). CDR3 loop: CASSTRTGGNTIYF. The DNA of the CDR3 is TGTGCCAGCAGCACTAGGACAGGGGGAAACACCATATATTTT.

The rearrangement links TRBV5-4 to TRBJ2-1; TRBD2 matches at 7 bases. CDR3 length: 13 residues. Per the germline V gene, CDR1 is SGHNT and CDR2 is YYREEE (reference sequence). The trim removed 3 bases at V and 4 bases at J, leaving 1 base unmatched. CDR3 bases: TGTGCCAGCAGCTCGGGACTATACAATGAGCAGTTCTTC. Translation: CASSSGLYNEQFF. Full variable domain (missing parts from reference TRBV5-4 and TRBJ2-1): ETGVTQSPTHLIKTRGQQVTLRCSSQSGHNTVSWYQQALGQGPQFIFQYYREEENGRGNFPPRFSGLQFPNYSSELNVNALELDDSALYLCASSSGLYNEQFFGPGTRLTVL.

The gene calls are TRBV7-2 and TRBJ1-5; no firm D call. Germline lookup yields CDR1 SGHTA and CDR2 FQGNSA. V dropped 3 bases and J dropped 5 bases, with 11 bases sitting between them. The length of the CDR3 is 14 residues. Here the CDR3 DNA reads TGTGCCAGCAGCTTGAAACCGGCCTATCAGCCCCAGCATTTT. Its protein product is CASSLKPAYQPQHF.

The chain has TRBV5-1 and TRBJ2-7; D possibly corresponds to TRBD1 (5 bases). V was shortened by 0 bases and J by 6 bases, with 13 bases between the two germline ends. The CDR3 totals 14 residues. Germline V gives CDR1 SGHRS, CDR2 YFSETQ. CDR3 amino acids: CASSLDRSFSEQYF. The CDR3 nucleotides are TGCGCCAGCAGCTTGGACAGGTCCTTCTCCGAGCAGTACTTC.

The chain carries TRBV10-1 and TRBJ2-2; 9 bases are shared with TRBD1. Unmatched junction bases numbered 7, after V lost 7 bases and J lost 7 bases. The germline V gene encodes CDR1 WNHNN and CDR2 SYGVQD (reference sequence). CDR3 size: 14 residues. CDR3 in DNA: TGCGCCAGCAATACAGGGGGCAATGGCGGGGAGCTGTTTTTT. Its translation: CASNTGGNGGELFF.

The chain combines TRBV7-2 with TRBJ2-7, with D unclear. The CDR3 length is 14 residues. V was pared by 0 bases and J by 0 bases, with 6 bases between. Germline CDR1 SGHTA, CDR2 FQGNSA. CDR3 nucleotide sequence: TGTGCCAGCAGCTTAGCGTACATCTCCTACGAGCAGTACTTC. Translation gives CASSLAYISYEQYF.

This chain connects TRBV4-2 to TRBJ1-1, with 7 bases lining up with TRBD1. V shed 3 bases and J 3 bases; nucleotides not matched to a gene: 7. Germline CDR1 and CDR2: LGHNA and YNFKEQ. CDR3 length: 15 residues. CDR3 bases: TGTGCCAGCAGCCACGATACAGGGGTCGACACTGAAGCTTTCTTT. Amino acid sequence: CASSHDTGVDTEAFF.

The chain joins TRBV5-1 to TRBJ2-2; 8 bases are a match to TRBD2. The CDR3 is made up of 16 amino acids. CDR1 is SGHRS, CDR2 YFSETQ, per germline. The junction had 7 bases not matched to a gene; V was cut back by 1 base and J by 5 bases. CDR3 nucleotide sequence: TGCGCCAGCAGCTTGACACCGGGACTAGTGACCGGGGAGCTGTTTTTT. Translating gives CASSLTPGLVTGELFF.

Concerning this clone: The sample carries other DNA sequences with the same CDR3. The chain combines TRBV28 with TRBJ2-7, with TRBD1 matching 11 bases. The germline V gene encodes CDR1 MDHEN and CDR2 SYDVKM. V lost 5 bases to trimming and J lost 3 bases; unmatched junction nucleotides: 6. This CDR3 region has 15 residues. DNA of the CDR3: TGTGCCAGCAGTCCAACCGGGACAGGGGGCTACGAGCAGTACTTC. It yields the protein CASSPTGTGGYEQYF.

The rearrangement joins TRBV10-3 to TRBJ1-5; D perhaps matches TRBD1 (6 bases). In germline, CDR1 is ENHRY, CDR2 SYGVKD. This CDR3 is built from 16 residues. V was clipped by 0 bases and J by 5 bases, with 14 bases between them. CDR3 bases: TGTGCCATCAGTGAGTCGTTACAGGGAGGGGATCAGCCCCAGCATTTT. Protein sequence: CAISESLQGGDQPQHF.

Note on this clone: Other nucleotide sequences in the sample specify the same CDR3. The chain couples TRBV7-9 to TRBJ2-7; D not resolved. This CDR3 region has 14 residues. Germline loops: CDR1 SEHNR, CDR2 FQNEAQ (reference sequence). The V end lost 1 base, the J end lost 0 bases, and 7 bases lay between the germline ends. CDR3 in amino acids: CASSLGQSSYEQYF. In DNA form, the CDR3 reads TGTGCCAGCAGCTTAGGGCAGAGCTCCTACGAGCAGTACTTC.